This is a list of T cell receptor beta chains from one sample in a study of T cells in Graves' hyperthyroidism and ophthalmopathy. Each CDR3 protein gets one entry after TCRdb re-called the multiplex PCR reads with MiXCR. The data hold about 400,000 distinct CDR3 sequences, with 12% to 15% observed a single time. Material: blood. These receptors all come from a woman aged 55-75 years with Graves' ophthalmopathy. CDR3s include the opening cysteine and the closing phenylalanine or tryptophan. The D gene is left open where the match is weak. Rows give clone size only sometimes, using once, few, many, or a class for an expanded clone.

d_call	clone_size	cdr3_length	v_call	j_call	cdr3_nt	cdr3_aa
-	few	13	TRBV6-1	TRBJ2-7	TGTGCCAGCAACCGTGAGTCGTCCTCCGAGCAGTACTTC	CASNRESSSEQYF
-	-	14	TRBV3-1	TRBJ1-1	TGTGCCAGCAGACCGACAGAGCAAAACACTGAAGCTTTCTTT	CASRPTEQNTEAFF
TRBD2	many	14	TRBV20-1	TRBJ2-7	TGCAGTGCGCGGACTAGCGGAAGACCTTACGAGCAGTACTTC	CSARTSGRPYEQYF
-	many	17	TRBV2	TRBJ2-1	TGTGCCAGCAGTGAAGCCTTAACAGGTCCCGAATACAATGAGCAGTTCTTC	CASSEALTGPEYNEQFF
-	many	15	TRBV30	TRBJ1-3	TGTGCCTGGAGTAGGTCAAAGAACTCTGGAAACACCATATATTTT	CAWSRSKNSGNTIYF
-	many	16	TRBV18	TRBJ2-7	TGTGCCAGCTCACCGTCCAGGAGCGGCAGCATGTACGAGCAGTACTTC	CASSPSRSGSMYEQYF
-	few	15	TRBV19	TRBJ1-1	TGTGCCAGTAGTATCCCGGGAGTGATGAACACTGAAGCTTTCTTT	CASSIPGVMNTEAFF
TRBD2	many	16	TRBV6-1	TRBJ2-1	TGTGCCAGCAGTCCCCGGAGCGGGAGCTCCTACAATGAGCAGTTCTTC	CASSPRSGSSYNEQFF
TRBD1	many	14	TRBV2	TRBJ2-7	TGTGCCAGCGCGCTTGGACAGGGGGCTTACGAGCAGTACTTC	CASALGQGAYEQYF
-	-	17	TRBV11-2	TRBJ1-6	TGTGCCAGCAGCTTAGATCGATGGGGGGGGGATAATTCACCCCTCCACTTT	CASSLDRWGGDNSPLHF
-	many	14	TRBV12-3/TRBV12-4	TRBJ2-7	TGTGCCAGCAGTTTAGAACCTGTCGCCTACGAGCAGTACTTC	CASSLEPVAYEQYF
TRBD2	many	15	TRBV20-1	TRBJ2-3	TGCAGTGCTAGAGATCGAGCGGGAGGGGTAGATACGCAGTATTTT	CSARDRAGGVDTQYF
-	many	15	TRBV20-1	TRBJ2-1	TGCAGTGCTCCCCGGAGCGGGCCTGCCTACAATGAGCAGTTCTTC	CSAPRSGPAYNEQFF
TRBD1	-	15	TRBV4-1	TRBJ1-2	TGCGCCAGCAGCCTCGGACAGGGGGCGCAGTATGGCTACACCTTC	CASSLGQGAQYGYTF
-	many	14	TRBV5-1	TRBJ1-6	TGCGCCAGCAGCTTGAAGGGTCTGGATTCACCCCTCCACTTT	CASSLKGLDSPLHF
-	many	14	TRBV11-2	TRBJ2-1	TGTGCCAGCAGCGACAGTACTGAGGGCAATGAGCAGTTCTTC	CASSDSTEGNEQFF
TRBD1	-	15	TRBV28	TRBJ1-1	TGTGCCAGCAGTTCTGACCGGGACAGGAACACTGAAGCTTTCTTT	CASSSDRDRNTEAFF
-	many	12	TRBV11-2	TRBJ1-1	TGTGCCAGCAGCTGGATGAACACTGAAGCTTTCTTT	CASSWMNTEAFF
TRBD2	many	17	TRBV5-1	TRBJ2-2	TGCGCCAGCAGCGCTCAACTAGCGGGAGGAGGCACCGGGGAGCTGTTTTTT	CASSAQLAGGGTGELFF
-	many	12	TRBV7-9	TRBJ2-3	TGTGCCAGCAGCACCCCGGACACTACGCAGTATTTT	CASSTPDTTQYF
-	many	13	TRBV27	TRBJ2-7	TGTGCCAGCAGTTTCGGACAGCGATACGAGCAGTACTTC	CASSFGQRYEQYF
-	-	15	TRBV7-2	TRBJ1-5	TGTGCCAGCAGCTTAGAATCAGGGGTTGACCAGCCCCAGCATTTT	CASSLESGVDQPQHF
-	-	16	TRBV25-1	TRBJ2-6	TGTGCCAGCAGTGGCGCGGTTGGCTGGGGGGCCAACGTCCTGACTTTC	CASSGAVGWGANVLTF
-	many	12	TRBV30	TRBJ1-6	TGTGCCTGGAGTCTCCGGGGTTCACCCCTCCACTTT	CAWSLRGSPLHF
TRBD1	many	14	TRBV24-1	TRBJ2-5	TGTGCCACCAGTGGGACGACAGGGACGGGGACCCAGTACTTC	CATSGTTGTGTQYF
-	many	16	TRBV5-1	TRBJ1-3	TGCGCCAGCAGCTTTGAGGGCAGAACCTCTGGAAACACCATATATTTT	CASSFEGRTSGNTIYF
TRBD2	many	16	TRBV28	TRBJ2-4	TGTGCCAGCTCTACAGGGGCACTAGCGGGGTTGAACATTCAGTACTTC	CASSTGALAGLNIQYF
-	many	11	TRBV20-1	TRBJ2-1	TGCAGTGCTAGAGTAGTCGGTGAGCAGTTCTTC	CSARVVGEQFF
TRBD2	many	14	TRBV5-5	TRBJ2-1	TGTGCCAGCAGCGTGGGACTAGTGGCCCCGGAGCAGTTCTTC	CASSVGLVAPEQFF
TRBD1	-	16	TRBV18	TRBJ2-3	TGTGCCAGCTCACCAACAGGGGACAGAAGCACAGATACGCAGTATTTT	CASSPTGDRSTDTQYF
TRBD2	many	17	TRBV27	TRBJ2-7	TGTGCCAGCAGTTTAAGTGTAACTAGCGGGAGCTCCTACGAGCAGTACTTC	CASSLSVTSGSSYEQYF
-	many	15	TRBV4-2	TRBJ2-7	TGTGCCAGCAGCCATGCGGCTGGATCGGATCACGAGCAGTACTTC	CASSHAAGSDHEQYF
-	-	14	TRBV25-1	TRBJ1-6	TGTGCCAGCACCCTCGGCGGGGGGTGTTCACCCCTCCACTTT	CASTLGGGCSPLHF
-	few	14	TRBV27	TRBJ1-6	TGTGCCAGCAGTTTCGACAGTTTAATGTCACCCCTCCACTTT	CASSFDSLMSPLHF
TRBD1	many	14	TRBV28	TRBJ1-1	TGTGCCAGCAGCGACAGGGCTCAGTGGACTGAAGCTTTCTTT	CASSDRAQWTEAFF
-	many	16	TRBV10-2	TRBJ1-5	TGCGCCAGCAACCCCGAGCGACCGGACATCGATCAGCCCCAGCATTTT	CASNPERPDIDQPQHF
TRBD1	many	16	TRBV20-1	TRBJ1-2	TGCAGTGCCCGGGAGGACAGGGGATCCCCTAACTATGGCTACACCTTC	CSAREDRGSPNYGYTF
-	many	15	TRBV12-3/TRBV12-4	TRBJ2-7	TGTGCCAGCAGAAAGCATGGGGGCGCGGCGAACGAGCAGTACTTC	CASRKHGGAANEQYF
TRBD1	many	15	TRBV27	TRBJ1-1	TGTGCCAGCAGTTTGCCGGACAGGAGGAACACTGAAGCTTTCTTT	CASSLPDRRNTEAFF
-	many	15	TRBV18	TRBJ2-1	TGTGCCAGCTCACCACCGAGAGGACAATCCAATGAGCAGTTCTTC	CASSPPRGQSNEQFF
-	few	17	TRBV12-5	TRBJ2-6	TGTGCTAGTGGTTTGGCCCGTCTGGGGGCTGGGGCCAACGTCCTGACTTTC	CASGLARLGAGANVLTF
-	many	14	TRBV28	TRBJ1-1	TGTGCCAGCAGTATCCAGACAGGTGTGGCTGAAGCTTTCTTT	CASSIQTGVAEAFF
TRBD2	-	14	TRBV5-1	TRBJ2-7	TGCGCCAGCAGCCCGGCGGGGGGGAATCACGAGCAGTACTTC	CASSPAGGNHEQYF
-	many	16	TRBV11-2	TRBJ2-1	TGTGCCAGCAGCTTGATGGCAGAAAGCTCCTACAATGAGCAGTTCTTC	CASSLMAESSYNEQFF
-	few	13	TRBV5-8	TRBJ2-5	TGTGCCAGCAGCTTGACAGGGTCCGCGACCCAGTACTTC	CASSLTGSATQYF
TRBD1	-	17	TRBV15	TRBJ2-2	TGTGCCACCAGCAGAGATTGGGACAGGGGGGACACCGGGGAGCTGTTTTTT	CATSRDWDRGDTGELFF
-	-	16	TRBV20-1	TRBJ2-7	TGCAGTGCTAGGGGGTTGAGGGAGGAAGTCTCCTACGAGCAGTACTTC	CSARGLREEVSYEQYF
-	few	15	TRBV6-1	TRBJ1-2	TGTGCCAGCAGTGAACAGCGGCTGGCTAACTATGGCTACACCTTC	CASSEQRLANYGYTF